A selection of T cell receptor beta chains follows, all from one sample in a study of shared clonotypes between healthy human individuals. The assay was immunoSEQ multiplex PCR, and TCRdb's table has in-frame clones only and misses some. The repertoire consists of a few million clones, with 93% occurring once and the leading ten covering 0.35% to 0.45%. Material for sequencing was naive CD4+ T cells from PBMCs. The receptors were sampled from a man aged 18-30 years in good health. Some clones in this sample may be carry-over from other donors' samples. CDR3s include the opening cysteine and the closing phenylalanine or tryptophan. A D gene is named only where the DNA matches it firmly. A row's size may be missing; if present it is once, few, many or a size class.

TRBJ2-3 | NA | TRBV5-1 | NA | CASSFGVPGTDTQYF | TGCGCCAGCAGTTTTGGGGTGCCGGGAACAGATACGCAGTATTTT
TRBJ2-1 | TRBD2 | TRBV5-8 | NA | CASSLQGAGNIPGFF | TGTGCCAGCAGCTTGCAAGGAGCGGGAAATATCCCGGGGTTCTTC
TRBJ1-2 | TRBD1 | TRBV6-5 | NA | CASSSSGGIYGYTF | TGTGCCAGCAGCTCCTCAGGGGGGATCTATGGCTACACCTTC
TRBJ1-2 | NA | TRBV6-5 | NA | CASSYRSIGDYGYTF | TGTGCCAGCAGTTACCGCAGCATAGGGGACTATGGCTACACCTTC
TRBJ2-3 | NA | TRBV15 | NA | CATSIGFGSRDTQYF | TGTGCCACCAGCATTGGGTTCGGTTCGCGCGATACGCAGTATTTT
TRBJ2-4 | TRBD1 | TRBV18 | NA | CASSPGTGGGNIQYF | TGTGCCAGCTCACCGGGGACAGGGGGAGGTAACATTCAGTACTTC
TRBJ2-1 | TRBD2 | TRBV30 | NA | CAWSVLGTSLYNEQFF | TGTGCCTGGAGTGTGCTAGGGACTAGTCTCTACAATGAGCAGTTCTTC
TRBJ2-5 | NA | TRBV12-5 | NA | CASGLTGTETQYF | TGTGCTAGTGGTTTGACAGGGACGGAGACCCAGTACTTC
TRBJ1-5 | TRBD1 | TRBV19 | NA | CASSRDRGSRWTQHF | TGTGCCAGTAGTAGAGACAGGGGATCCCGATGGACCCAGCATTTT
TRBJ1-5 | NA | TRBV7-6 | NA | CASSLGQGAQPQHF | TGTGCCAGCAGCCTCGGACAAGGTGCCCAGCCCCAGCATTTT
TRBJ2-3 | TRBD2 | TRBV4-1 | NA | CASSQARGRASDTQYF | TGCGCCAGCAGCCAAGCACGCGGGAGGGCCTCAGATACGCAGTATTTT
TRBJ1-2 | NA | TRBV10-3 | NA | CAISGQTLYGYTF | TGTGCCATCAGTGGACAGACCCTCTATGGCTACACCTTC
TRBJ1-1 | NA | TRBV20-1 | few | CSARWGTEAFF | TGCAGTGCTAGGTGGGGCACTGAAGCTTTCTTT
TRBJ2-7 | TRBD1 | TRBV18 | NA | CASSRAGQGSYEQYF | TGTGCCAGCTCACGAGCGGGACAGGGATCCTACGAGCAGTACTTC
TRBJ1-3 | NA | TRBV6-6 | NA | CASSQDSYSGNTIYF | TGTGCCAGCAGTCAGGACAGTTACTCTGGAAACACCATATATTTT
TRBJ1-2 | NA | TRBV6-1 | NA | CASSEAMGGSYGYTF | TGTGCCAGCAGTGAAGCAATGGGAGGGAGCTATGGCTACACCTTC
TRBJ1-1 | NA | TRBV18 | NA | CASSPPGRGSGTEAFF | TGTGCCAGCTCACCACCAGGACGCGGGAGTGGGACTGAAGCTTTCTTT
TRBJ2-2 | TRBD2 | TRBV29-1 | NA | CSVEVQLAGDFGELFF | TGCAGCGTTGAAGTACAACTAGCGGGAGACTTCGGGGAGCTGTTTTTT
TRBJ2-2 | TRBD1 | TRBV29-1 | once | CSTLTGANTGELFF | TGCAGCACACTGACAGGGGCGAACACCGGGGAGCTGTTTTTT
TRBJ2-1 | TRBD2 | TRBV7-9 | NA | CASSLAGGPNEQFF | TGTGCCAGCAGCCTAGCGGGAGGACCCAATGAGCAGTTCTTC
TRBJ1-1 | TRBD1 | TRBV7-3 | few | CASSPATGLIAEAFF | TGTGCCAGCAGCCCGGCGACAGGGTTAATAGCTGAAGCTTTCTTT
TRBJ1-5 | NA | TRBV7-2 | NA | CASSLMRGGNQPQHF | TGTGCCAGCAGCCTTATGCGGGGAGGCAATCAGCCCCAGCATTTT
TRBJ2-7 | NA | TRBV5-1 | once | CASSLVGRGGDEQYF | TGCGCCAGCAGCTTGGTAGGCAGGGGGGGAGACGAGCAGTACTTC
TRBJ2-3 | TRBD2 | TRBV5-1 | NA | CASSLSLAGGPDTQYF | TGCGCCAGCAGCTTGTCTCTAGCGGGAGGCCCAGATACGCAGTATTTT
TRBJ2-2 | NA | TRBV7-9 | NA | CASSPIRGGPTGELFF | TGTGCCAGCAGCCCTATTAGGGGCGGGCCCACCGGGGAGCTGTTTTTT
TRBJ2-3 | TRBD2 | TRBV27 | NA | CASSSLAAGTDTQYF | TGTGCCAGCAGTTCCCTAGCGGCAGGCACAGATACGCAGTATTTT
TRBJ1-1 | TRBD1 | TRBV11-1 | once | CASSQPQGRNTEAFF | TGTGCCAGCAGTCAACCACAGGGGAGAAACACTGAAGCTTTCTTT
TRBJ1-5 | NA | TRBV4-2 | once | CASSLRQGMDQPQHF | TGTGCCAGCAGCCTTAGACAAGGGATGGATCAGCCCCAGCATTTT
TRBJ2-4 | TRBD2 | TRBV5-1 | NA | CASSLSFLAGESIQYF | TGCGCCAGCAGCTTGTCGTTTTTGGCGGGAGAGAGCATTCAGTACTTC